The present T cell receptor beta chain was sequenced within a study of blood T cell repertoires in COVID-19. Across the whole study: Sites across the United States, Italy and Spain contributed samples from acute and convalescent COVID-19. Sources were T cells, B-cell-depleted T cells, or PBMCs; the material itself was cDNA or gDNA.

J gave up 4 bases and V 5 bases, and 9 bases lay outside the gene matches. Per germline, CDR1 SQVTM and CDR2 ANQGSEA. This CDR3 is built from 15 residues. In the study's own analysis: The authors estimated nucleated cell counts from reference gene primer amplification. Only in-frame clones appear in the TCRdb table, and some are missing; sequencing was by immunoSEQ multiplex PCR. V and J calls plus clone size are reproduced from that table; the DNA served to infer D and trimming. The profile shows some 95,000 clones, 60% to 85% of them singletons. This receptor was taken from a man in his 70s with acute or convalescent COVID-19. What was sequenced was peripheral blood. The rearrangement links TRBV29-1 to TRBJ1-4; 8 bases fit TRBD1. The CDR3 sequence: CSVTPGTGGNEKLFF. The CDR3 region has the DNA TGCAGCGTTACTCCCGGGACAGGAGGTAATGAAAAACTGTTTTTT.